The 22 T cell receptor beta chains below were found in one sample sequenced in a study of T cell responses to AZD1222 COVID-19 vaccine. TCRdb's table, derived via immunoSEQ multiplex PCR, lists solely in-frame clones and lacks some. The sample holds 100,000 to 130,000 clones, around 84% seen once. The sequencing here drew on peripheral blood, taken on day 0 of AZD1222 vaccination. The receptors derive from an adult in good health.

This rearrangement joins TRBV5-1 to TRBJ1-3; TRBD1 matches at 10 bases. V shed 4 bases and J 3 bases; nucleotides not matched to a gene: 4. The germline gives CDR1 SGHRS, CDR2 YFSETQ. The CDR3 has 15 amino acids. CDR3 amino acids: CASSGDRGLGNTIYF. As DNA, the CDR3 is TGCGCCAGCAGCGGGGACAGGGGACTTGGAAACACCATATATTTT.

The chain recombines TRBV10-3 with TRBJ1-2; maybe TRBD1 (6 bases). CDR3 size: 15 residues. Germline CDR1 and CDR2: ENHRY and SYGVKD. Trimming took 4 bases from V and 2 from J, leaving 14 bases between them. The chain's CDR3 is CAISAPEGGNYGYTF. CDR3 nucleotides: TGTGCCATCAGTGCCCCGGAGGGGGGAAACTATGGCTACACCTTC.

V and J are TRBV6-2 or TRBV6-3 and TRBJ2-2; 7 positions agree with TRBD2. CDR1 MNHEY and CDR2 SVGEGT come from the germline V gene. The CDR3 has 14 residues. Trimming at V came to 4 bases and at J to 6 bases, leaving 5 bases not matched to a gene. CDR3 amino acids: CASSSALAAGELFF. In nucleotides, the CDR3 is TGTGCCAGCAGTTCCGCCCTAGCGGCCGGGGAGCTGTTTTTT.

This chain links TRBV6-5 with TRBJ1-2; the D gene is possibly TRBD1 (5 bases). The germline V and J ends were trimmed by 6 bases and 3 bases, with 11 bases remaining between them. Germline V gives CDR1 MNHEY, CDR2 SVGAGI. The CDR3 is 13 residues long. CDR3 coding DNA: TGTGCCAGCAGAATTCAGGGACACTATGGCTACACCTTC. The encoded protein is CASRIQGHYGYTF.

The rearrangement links TRBV2 to TRBJ1-5; no definite D call. There are 11 residues in the CDR3. V lost 8 bases, J lost 5 bases, and 7 bases lay in between. CDR1 and CDR2 (germline): SNHLY, FYNNEI. The CDR3 is CASGRDQPQHF. CDR3 sequence (DNA): TGTGCCAGCGGGAGGGATCAGCCCCAGCATTTT.

The rearrangement joins TRBV12-3 or TRBV12-4 to TRBJ2-2; perhaps TRBD1 as D (5 bases). The V end lost 9 bases, the J end lost 3 bases, and 11 bases lay between the germline ends. The CDR3 has 13 amino acids. This CDR3 reads CASGAVDTGELFF. CDR3 bases: TGTGCCAGTGGGGCCGTGGACACCGGGGAGCTGTTTTTT.

The genes are TRBV5-6 and TRBJ2-5; 8 bases line up with TRBD2. Germline-derived CDR1 and CDR2 are SGHDT and YYEEEE. The CDR3 covers 14 residues. Trimming took 0 bases from V and 5 from J; bases not matched to a gene: 3. CDR3 sequence: CASSLGGGTETQYF. The CDR3 coding sequence is TGTGCCAGCAGCTTGGGCGGGGGGACGGAGACCCAGTACTTC.

The V call is TRBV4-2, the J call TRBJ1-3; TRBD1 matches 7 bases. The V segment lost 4 bases and the J segment 2 bases; nucleotides outside the gene matches: 5. This CDR3 region has 15 residues. Germline lookup yields CDR1 LGHNA and CDR2 YNFKEQ. The CDR3 here is CASSLSGTAGNTIYF. CDR3 coding DNA: TGTGCCAGCAGCCTTTCTGGGACAGCTGGAAACACCATATATTTT.

This chain joins TRBV12-3 or TRBV12-4 and TRBJ2-5; D is ambiguous. This CDR3 is 12 amino acids long. Between the trimmed V and J ends, which lost 5 bases and 3 bases, there was a span of 7 bases. The CDR3 sequence: CASSPREETQYF. The DNA for the CDR3 is TGTGCCAGCAGTCCCCGCGAAGAGACCCAGTACTTC.

This clone showed up just once. The chain carries TRBV9 and TRBJ2-7; 11 bases agree with TRBD1. This CDR3 spans 16 amino acids. J was trimmed by 3 bases and V by 0 bases; bases with no gene match: 5. Germline CDR1 reads SGDLS; CDR2 reads YYNGEE. CDR3 amino acids: CASSVGPGTGGYEQYF. In nucleotides, the CDR3 is TGTGCCAGCAGCGTAGGACCCGGGACAGGGGGCTACGAGCAGTACTTC.

This chain connects TRBV21-1 to TRBJ1-6. TRBV21-1 is shown as a pseudogene. The CDR3 totals 15 residues. CDR3 sequence reads: CASSTAGARNSPLHF. The CDR3, as DNA: TGTGCCAGCAGCACGGCGGGGGCGCGTAATTCACCCCTCCACTTT.

The gene calls are TRBV5-1 and TRBJ1-6, with 8 nucleotides matching TRBD1. Germline assignment: CDR1 SGHRS and CDR2 YFSETQ. V lost 0 bases, J lost 2 bases, and 4 bases stayed unmatched. The CDR3 is made up of 17 amino acids. Here the CDR3 reads CASSLAGTGPYNSPLHF. CDR3 coding DNA: TGCGCCAGCAGCTTGGCCGGGACAGGACCCTATAATTCACCCCTCCACTTT.

The chain's CDR3 is CASRQGNQPQHF. DNA of the CDR3: TGTGCCAGCAGGCAGGGGAATCAGCCCCAGCATTTT. The chain combines TRBV12-3 or TRBV12-4 with TRBJ1-5; the D gene is possibly TRBD1 (6 bases). The CDR3 has 12 amino acids. Trimming pared 6 bases from V and 4 bases from J, leaving 7 bases between.

This chain connects TRBV7-2 to TRBJ2-5; 13 bases match TRBD2. Per germline, CDR1 SGHTA and CDR2 FQGNSA. J was trimmed by 4 bases and V by 5 bases; bases with no gene match: 10. This CDR3 contains 17 residues. The CDR3 region is CASSPTLGLAGRETQYF. In nucleotides, the CDR3 is TGTGCCAGCAGCCCAACCTTGGGACTAGCGGGGCGAGAGACCCAGTACTTC.

The chain couples TRBV11-2 to TRBJ2-7; 8 nucleotides align to TRBD1. This CDR3 has 17 residues. Germline-derived CDR1 and CDR2 are SGHAT and FQNNGV. V lost 2 bases and J lost 5; bases outside the gene matches: 14. For the CDR3, the DNA is TGTGCCAGCAGCTTAATCGTACCTCGGACAGGGTCAAACGAGCAGTACTTC. The encoded protein is CASSLIVPRTGSNEQYF.

The V and J genes are TRBV5-4 and TRBJ1-1, with 9 bases identical to TRBD1. The CDR3 consists of 16 residues. Trimming took 2 bases from V and 2 from J; bases not matched to a gene: 7. Germline assignment: CDR1 SGHNT and CDR2 YYREEE (reference sequence). The CDR3 DNA reads as TGTGCCAGCAGCTTTTCCCGGGACAGGGCTAACACTGAAGCTTTCTTT. Translation: CASSFSRDRANTEAFF.

J is TRBJ2-3 and V is TRBV11-2; 9 bases are shared with TRBD1. The CDR3 covers 17 residues. Trimming removed 1 base from V and 4 bases from J; junction bases left unmatched: 9. Per the germline V gene, CDR1 is SGHAT and CDR2 is FQNNGV. The CDR3 is CASSLGWVTGGADTQYF. CDR3 nucleotides: TGTGCCAGCAGCTTAGGATGGGTGACAGGGGGGGCAGATACGCAGTATTTT.

The chain is built from TRBV12-2 and TRBJ2-7. TRBV12-2 is given as a pseudogene. This CDR3 has 14 amino acids. The CDR3 loop is CASRQLWGKGEQYF. CDR3 sequence (DNA): TGTGCAAGTCGCCAGCTTTGGGGGAAGGGCGAGCAGTACTTC.

The rearrangement uses TRBV4-1 and TRBJ2-7; no clear D. CDR1 is MGHRA and CDR2 is YSYEKL in the germline V gene. Trimming removed 5 bases at V and 5 bases at J, with 19 bases between. CDR3 length: 15 amino acids. The CDR3 DNA reads as TGCGCCAGCAGCGCCTTGGGTGATGGGGTTGACGAGCAGTACTTC. Amino acids: CASSALGDGVDEQYF.

The genes are TRBV19 and TRBJ1-2, with TRBD1 matching 7 bases. Trimming cost V 6 bases and J 6 bases; bases outside gene matches: 7. The germline gives CDR1 LNHDA, CDR2 SQIVND (reference sequence). This CDR3 contains 13 residues. The CDR3 is CASRDNTGDGYTF. CDR3 nucleotide sequence: TGTGCCAGTAGGGACAACACAGGGGATGGCTACACCTTC.

This chain links TRBV5-1 with TRBJ1-4; unclear D gene. Trimming stripped 7 bases from V and 0 bases from J, with 13 bases between. CDR3 length: 15 amino acids. Germline V CDR1 and CDR2: SGHRS, YFSETQ. CDR3 nucleotide sequence: TGCGCCAGCCGCCCCTTACCAGCAACTAATGAAAAACTGTTTTTT. As protein: CASRPLPATNEKLFF.

The rearrangement links TRBV4-2 to TRBJ2-2; a weak D match, TRBD2 (6 bases). The CDR3 is 18 amino acids. Germline lookup yields CDR1 LGHNA and CDR2 YNFKEQ. V gave up 1 base and J gave up 2 bases, with 17 bases separating them. The chain's CDR3 is CASSQGGWRGRNTGELFF. The CDR3 nucleotides read TGTGCCAGCAGCCAAGGGGGGTGGAGGGGCCGCAACACCGGGGAGCTGTTTTTT.